Below, one T cell receptor (beta chain) is given with its context. The antigen remains undetermined. The assay was immunoSEQ multiplex PCR, and TCRdb's table has in-frame clones only and misses some. The sample lists about 140,000 clones, roughly 89% occurring once. Germline-derived CDR1 and CDR2 are SGHNT and YENEEA. The ends lost 1 base at V and 6 bases at J; junction bases unmatched: 11. The length of the CDR3 is 17 residues. This record comes from a study of T cell responses to AZD1222 COVID-19 vaccine. Study-level points and caveats: Across spike, vaccine-associated CD4 TCRs were found, dominant at 160-218 and 743-854. It was only six AZD1222 recipients who were seropositive at baseline.

Sample: peripheral blood, taken on day 0 of AZD1222 vaccination. The clonotype originates from an adult in good health. The chain uses TRBV11-3 and TRBJ2-1; 8 bases are a match to TRBD2. The CDR3 protein is CASSLVGDGRARNEQFF. CDR3 bases: TGTGCCAGCAGCTTAGTTGGGGACGGGAGGGCCCGCAATGAGCAGTTCTTC.